This TCR beta chain was recovered during a study of cytomegalovirus exposure and HLA in healthy donors (dated by TCRdb to the late 2010s). Regarding the study in general: An earlier analysis of some 620 of the donors reported under 300 Gb of sequence data and 117 million unique TCR beta sequences obtained from 180 million or so T cells. About 320 gigabases of sequencing data and 80 million or so unique TCR sequences were included in an early release covering around 650 HLA-typed donors. The genetic ancestry cluster associated with self-reported Caucasian donors included around 76% of the 398 genotyped donors. The study was designed to test whether signatures of past pathogen exposure could be identified by cataloging public T cell receptors. The study used immunosequencing to profile the T cell repertoires of several hundred subjects and linked those repertoires to cytomegalovirus serostatus. A separate validation cohort of 100 to 150 different subjects was used in addition to the 666-subject first cohort. To predict cytomegalovirus infection status, the study brought together high-throughput TCR immunosequencing, statistical association of individual TCRs with disease status, and machine learning. In a later analysis, previously published TCR beta repertoires from about 670 donors were re-analyzed and high-resolution HLA genotyping was added so that TCR occurrence patterns could be studied. Rather than drawing on any new phenotypic data, the later analysis identified candidate immune exposures from TCR beta sequences and the way those sequences occurred across donors. An earlier analysis of roughly 600 of the donors used high-throughput TCR beta sequencing to judge whether each TCR beta V gene segment behaved as functional or pseudogenic. Donor age, sex, ethnicity and CMV serostatus were compiled together with the repertoire data. A later genetic analysis took genome-wide SNP genotypes for about 55% of the roughly 670 donors and used that subset as a discovery cohort. Every discovery cohort repertoire had been produced on one sequencing platform. HLA typing included class I and class II loci at four-digit resolution. The number of typed donors differed by locus: about 620-640 for A, B, C, DRB1 and DQB1; roughly 510 for DQA1; around 580 for DPA1; and about 470 for DPB1. Because of strong linkage in the cohort, 4 to 6 DR-DQ haplotypes were treated as single units for association and clustering. On average, over 200,000 unique TCR beta nucleotide sequences were sequenced per donor among more than 350 genotyped donors of the cohort, with roughly 18% of those sequences being non-productive.

Library prep was done by the immunoSEQ multiplex PCR assay. A mixture of 60 forward primers for TCR Vbeta segments and 13 reverse primers for TCR Jbeta segments was used in the multiplex PCR. The CDR3 region of rearranged TCR beta genes was amplified from genomic DNA by a multiplex PCR assay. On the Illumina HiSeq System, the amplified TCR beta libraries were sequenced as 87-base-pair reads. Per the authors' processing: Across the 670 or so repertoires, a later analysis counted about 81 million unique TCR beta chains, around 10 million of which were shared by at least two donors. Raw reads were error-corrected and collapsed into unique sequences by a nearest-neighbor algorithm in which closely related sequences were merged to remove PCR and sequencing errors. Alignment of CDR3 sequences to IMGT reference sequences was used to assign V, D and J gene segments. For a sequence to be retained, at least a six-nucleotide match to both a V gene segment and a J gene segment was required. A rearrangement was called productive if the CDR3 had no stop codons and remained in frame with V and J, and every other rearrangement was called non-productive. Following IMGT convention, CDR3 was defined as the stretch from the second conserved V-encoded cysteine to the conserved J-encoded phenylalanine. The earlier analysis of some 600 of the donors excluded sequences that lacked an unambiguous match to a single V gene segment. In an earlier analysis of several hundred of the donors, a V segment was called functional when productive rearrangements were above 56.7%, and segregating when the standard deviation between donors exceeded 5%. A statistical classification framework was developed to diagnose cytomegalovirus status using the catalog of TCR beta chain sequences. V and J gene assignment, in a later analysis, came from comparing TCR nucleotide sequences with IMGT/GENE-DB human TR gene sequences. Using the TCRdist pipeline, a later analysis assigned CDR3 sequences along with most-parsimonious VDJ recombination scenarios. A later analysis defined each TCR beta chain by its CDR3 amino acid sequence plus V-gene family, and excluded reads lacking a unique V-gene family. A later analysis removed 592 highly shared, low-generation-probability nucleotide sequences to deal with suspected cross-contamination and a sequencing artifact. For each public chain, a later analysis derived a clonal expansion index from normalized ranks of inferred template counts within each repertoire. A later analysis computed generation probabilities with a VDJ recombination model fitted to out-of-frame rearrangements, and checked the results against IGoR. In a later analysis, TCR-TCR, TCR-HLA and TCR-CMV co-occurrence was scored with hypergeometric tests, and a repertoire-size bias correction was applied to TCR pairs. To estimate false discovery rates, a later analysis permuted the HLA or CMV assignments 20 times. In a later analysis, co-occurring TCRs were grouped with DBSCAN, and TCRdist sequence similarity was added when clustering was performed within HLA-allele-positive subsets. Repertoires with fewer than 30,000 or more than 120,000 public chains were left out of co-occurrence clustering, as were five repertoires with anomalous nucleotide sharing. TCRdb limited this immuneACCESS table to in-frame rearrangements with V and J called. A share of clones is missing; checked studies link under half to unresolved V genes, and the rest is unexplained. From that table come the V and J calls and clone size; the DNA was used to work out D and trimming. The sample table records approximately 47,000 clones. 17% of the sample rests with the top ten.

The cohort consisted of some 730 healthy bone marrow donors. At the time of sampling, every cohort member was nominally healthy, though immune exposures that went unrecorded were likely present. The donor was CMV seronegative and belonged to the group of over 350 seronegative cohort members. Each donor provided a peripheral blood sample, and peripheral blood mononuclear cells were used for TCR beta sequencing. Genomic DNA was extracted from the blood cell samples with the Qiagen DNeasy Blood Extraction Kit. Of note for this clone: The antigen it binds to is not known.

Overall results and qualifications from the work: Strong co-occurrence of HLA alleles, especially DR and DQ, made assigning TCR associations to individual alleles difficult. Linkage disequilibrium might explain the correlated functional status among segregating V segments, but an unknown experimental factor could not be excluded. A later genetic analysis reported fewer N-insertions in productive TCRs among donors in an Asian-associated ancestry cluster than the roughly 620-donor mean. A later analysis found that most CMV-associated TCR beta chains appeared HLA-restricted, with HLA associations seemingly driven largely by CMV exposure. In the study, some 160 TCR beta chains were listed as associated with cytomegalovirus. Immune exposure information for the cohort was limited to CMV serostatus. Because counts were too low, roughly 18 rarely observed V segments, including chromosome 9 orphons, were left out of the earlier analysis of about 620 of the donors. The authors suggested that the approach could potentially be generalized to other disease states and immunological phenotypes. Roughly uniform sequencing depth across donors was assumed in presence/absence analyses, although this assumption may not hold. Across donors, most TCR sequences were observed very rarely, whereas some public TCRs were present in many individuals. A later analysis found that HLA-associated TCR beta chains were more clonally expanded and had lower generation probabilities than equally common non-associated chains. A few of the identified cytomegalovirus-associated TCR beta chains were confirmed in vitro to be specific for cytomegalovirus antigens. In an earlier analysis of around 600 of the donors, most TCR beta V segments appeared in productive rearrangements about 90% or about 30% of the time, broadly matching IMGT annotations. In a later analysis, the rate of TCR association differed among HLA loci, with DRB1 alleles having the most associated TCRs and HLA-C alleles having the fewest. A further reported finding was that TCR beta sequences accurately predicted the HLA-A and HLA-B alleles for most subjects in the first cohort. At a false discovery rate of 0.05, a later analysis linked under 20,000 TCR beta sequences to specific HLA alleles. In a later analysis, several top co-occurrence clusters were reported to appear linked to parvovirus B19, influenza, CMV and Epstein-Barr virus. The classifier was reported to diagnose cytomegalovirus status with high specificity and sensitivity in both the original and validation cohorts. Because HLA typing was unavailable for some donors at each locus, only the typed subset was used in association tests. The sequencing pipeline was judged likely to have produced a cluster of highly shared sequence variants as a technical artifact. A later genetic analysis associated a missense DCLRE1C variant with V-gene and J-gene trimming of TCR beta chains, and an independent cohort replicated the association. Some IMGT-functional V segments, including TRBV6-2 and TRBV6-3, could not be distinguished by the 87-base-pair reads and were therefore excluded. In this cohort, only TCR beta chains were sequenced, and detectable features were limited by the absence of alpha or paired-chain data.

Cut back by 3 bases and 2 bases, the V and J ends lie 8 bases apart. Including cysteine and phenylalanine, the CDR3 has 13 amino acids. This entry keeps only the CDR3 DNA: 39 bases, framed from base 1. The germline V gene provides CDR1 SGHRS and CDR2 YFSETQ. The sequence was collected from a male donor in good health and CMV-seronegative. Recombination joined TRBV5-1 with TRBJ2-5; a tentative D call is TRBD1 (6 bases match). Sample: PBMCs. In nucleotide form, the sequence is TGCGCCAGCAGCTGGGACATTCAAGAGACCCAGTACTTC. Translation gives CASSWDIQETQYF.